The rows below give T cell receptor beta chains drawn from one sample of a study of technical replicates of blood from a few donors. Sequencing was performed with immunoSEQ multiplex PCR; in TCRdb, only in-frame clones are kept and a portion is missing. The sample consists of more than 65,000 clones, roughly 97% of them appearing once. The sample comprised T cells isolated from PBMCs. The receptors derive from a human donor in good health. CDR3s include the opening cysteine and the closing phenylalanine or tryptophan. A D gene is named only where the DNA matches it firmly. The listing skips clone size in some rows; elsewhere it reads once, few, many or a size class.

>TRBJ1-2|NA|TRBV4-1|NA
CASSQGRLSGEGGYTF
TGCGCCAGCAGCCAAGGAAGGCTATCAGGGGAGGGTGGCTACACCTTC
>TRBJ1-5|NA|TRBV5-1|NA
CASSLNPGEPQHF
TGCGCCAGCAGCTTGAATCCCGGGGAGCCCCAGCATTTT
>TRBJ2-2|TRBD2|TRBV7-6|NA
CASSPWGLGNGGELFF
TGTGCCAGCAGCCCGTGGGGACTAGGGAATGGCGGGGAGCTGTTTTTT
>TRBJ1-2|NA|TRBV9|NA
CASSVDGLYGYTF
TGTGCCAGCAGCGTAGATGGACTTTATGGCTACACCTTC
>TRBJ2-1|TRBD2|TRBV5-1|NA
CASSTGTRTFRGSYNEQFF
TGCGCCAGCAGCACCGGGACTAGGACTTTCCGGGGATCCTACAATGAGCAGTTCTTC
>TRBJ2-7|TRBD2|TRBV11-2|NA
CASSLAATVYYEQYF
TGTGCCAGCAGCCTAGCGGCGACGGTTTACTACGAGCAGTACTTC
>TRBJ2-7|TRBD2|TRBV4-2|NA
CASSQGRLAGDEQYF
TGTGCCAGCAGCCAAGGTAGACTAGCGGGAGACGAGCAGTACTTC
>TRBJ1-2|TRBD1|TRBV6-1|NA
CAGMTGSNYGYTF
TGTGCCGGAATGACAGGGTCCAACTATGGCTACACCTTC
>TRBJ2-1|TRBD2|TRBV9|NA
CASSTPLAAGYNEQFF
TGTGCCAGCAGCACCCCCCTGGCAGCGGGGTACAATGAGCAGTTCTTC
>TRBJ1-1|TRBD1|TRBV19|NA
CASSKMTGGETNTEAFF
TGTGCCAGTAGTAAGATGACAGGGGGTGAGACAAACACTGAAGCTTTCTTT
>TRBJ2-3|NA|TRBV27|NA
CASSLRLDIPDTQYF
TGTGCCAGCAGTTTAAGACTGGACATTCCAGATACGCAGTATTTT
>TRBJ2-2|TRBD1|TRBV5-1|once
CASSLDRGSTGELFF
TGCGCCAGCAGCTTGGACAGGGGGAGCACCGGGGAGCTGTTTTTT
>TRBJ1-1|TRBD1|TRBV19|NA
CASSIAWTGVNTEAFF
TGTGCCAGTAGTATCGCCTGGACAGGGGTTAACACTGAAGCTTTCTTT
>TRBJ2-7|TRBD2|TRBV5-4|NA
CASSLDLAESSYEQYF
TGTGCCAGCAGCTTGGACCTAGCGGAAAGCTCCTACGAGCAGTACTTC
>TRBJ2-7|TRBD2|TRBV10-3|NA
CAIKKAGGPDEQYF
TGTGCCATCAAAAAGGCGGGAGGGCCGGACGAGCAGTACTTC
>TRBJ1-2|NA|TRBV13|NA
CASAGDSSIYGYTF
TGTGCCAGCGCGGGAGACAGTTCGATCTATGGCTACACCTTC
>TRBJ2-3|NA|TRBV4-3|NA
CASSQDWRTTSTDTQYF
TGCGCCAGCAGCCAAGATTGGAGGACTACTAGCACAGATACGCAGTATTTT
>TRBJ2-5|TRBD1|TRBV7-2|few
CASSTGQDQTQYF
TGTGCCAGCAGCACCGGACAGGATCAGACCCAGTACTTC
>TRBJ2-7|TRBD2|TRBV2|NA
CASRSREGTGEQYF
TGTGCCAGCAGATCACGGGAGGGTACCGGCGAGCAGTACTTC
>TRBJ1-3|NA|TRBV5-1|NA
CASSVATYSGNTIYF
TGCGCCAGCAGCGTAGCCACGTACTCTGGAAACACCATATATTTT
>TRBJ2-7|NA|TRBV2|NA
CASSEGRNEQYF
TGTGCCAGCAGTGAAGGCAGGAACGAGCAGTACTTC
>TRBJ1-2|NA|TRBV4-3|once
CASSQGPGNFDGYTF
TGCGCCAGCAGCCAAGGACCAGGGAATTTCGATGGCTACACCTTC
>TRBJ1-2|NA|TRBV23-1|NA
CASRRQYYGYTF
TGCGCCAGCAGGAGACAGTACTATGGCTACACCTTC
>TRBJ2-7|NA|TRBV7-2|NA
CASSFQRIYEQYF
TGTGCCAGCAGCTTTCAGCGGATCTACGAGCAGTACTTC
>TRBJ2-3|NA|TRBV9|NA
CASSLSDGTSTDTQYF
TGTGCCAGCAGCCTTAGCGATGGGACTAGCACAGATACGCAGTATTTT
>TRBJ1-1|NA|TRBV11-2|NA
CASSLISETEAFF
TGTGCCAGCAGCTTAATAAGTGAGACTGAAGCTTTCTTT
>TRBJ1-3|NA|TRBV2|NA
CASRGGNTIYF
TGTGCCAGCCGGGGTGGAAACACCATATATTTT
>TRBJ2-1|TRBD2|TRBV29-1|NA
CSVKAGGPIYNEQFF
TGCAGCGTTAAAGCGGGAGGGCCGATATACAATGAGCAGTTCTTC
>TRBJ1-1|NA|TRBV5-6|NA
CASSFRQVLLYTEAFF
TGTGCCAGCAGCTTCAGACAGGTCCTTCTGTACACTGAAGCTTTCTTT
>TRBJ2-1|NA|TRBV20-1|NA
CTSLYNEQFF
TGCACCTCTTTGTACAATGAGCAGTTCTTC
>TRBJ2-5|NA|TRBV7-2|once
CASSLVAGSETQYF
TGTGCCAGCAGCTTAGTGGCAGGGTCGGAGACCCAGTACTTC
>TRBJ2-7|NA|TRBV7-9|NA
CASSISYEQYF
TGTGCCAGCAGCATATCCTACGAGCAGTACTTC
>TRBJ1-5|TRBD1|TRBV19|once
CASSIPTGGQPQHF
TGTGCCAGTAGTATCCCGACAGGGGGTCAGCCCCAGCATTTT
>TRBJ1-5|NA|TRBV28|NA
CASSLLIRVDPNSNQPQHF
TGTGCCAGCAGTTTACTGATCAGGGTTGACCCTAATAGCAATCAGCCCCAGCATTTT
>TRBJ2-1|TRBD1|TRBV6-5|NA
CASSPPGQGANEQFF
TGTGCCAGCAGCCCCCCGGGACAGGGGGCTAATGAGCAGTTCTTC
>TRBJ2-3|TRBD2|TRBV6-5|NA
CASNMAGVGTDTQYF
TGTGCCAGCAATATGGCGGGAGTGGGCACAGATACGCAGTATTTT
>TRBJ2-3|TRBD2|TRBV27|NA
CASSILAGGPSTDTQYF
TGTGCCAGCAGTATTCTAGCGGGAGGGCCGTCAACAGATACGCAGTATTTT
>TRBJ2-3|NA|TRBV27|NA
CASTIRLGVDTQYF
TGTGCCAGCACTATTAGATTAGGGGTGGATACGCAGTATTTT
>TRBJ2-7|TRBD1|TRBV9|NA
CASSETGGSYEQYF
TGTGCCAGCAGCGAAACAGGGGGCTCCTACGAGCAGTACTTC
>TRBJ2-1|TRBD2|TRBV9|NA
CASSAGTSGINEQFF
TGTGCCAGCAGCGCCGGGACTAGCGGGATCAATGAGCAGTTCTTC
>TRBJ1-1|TRBD1|TRBV19|few
CASSERGPMNTEAFF
TGTGCCAGTAGTGAAAGGGGGCCTATGAACACTGAAGCTTTCTTT
>TRBJ2-7|TRBD1|TRBV5-1|NA
CASSLGPGQGFEQYF
TGCGCCAGCAGCTTAGGACCGGGACAGGGGTTCGAGCAGTACTTC
>TRBJ2-4|NA|TRBV5-1|NA
CASSLETGTKNIQYF
TGCGCCAGCAGCTTGGAGACGGGGACCAAAAACATTCAGTACTTC
>TRBJ2-7|NA|TRBV29-1|NA
CSVAREVQEGEQYF
TGCAGCGTGGCGAGGGAGGTCCAAGAGGGGGAGCAGTACTTC
>TRBJ2-7|TRBD1|TRBV19|NA
CASSLSSGGELEQYF
TGTGCCAGTAGTCTCTCTTCAGGGGGCGAACTCGAGCAGTACTTC
>TRBJ2-5|NA|TRBV4-3|NA
CASSQATGWETQYF
TGCGCCAGCAGCCAGGCTACAGGGTGGGAGACCCAGTACTTC
>TRBJ2-7|NA|TRBV7-2|NA
CASRSYQVPYEQYF
TGTGCCAGCAGATCCTATCAGGTACCCTACGAGCAGTACTTC
>TRBJ1-5|NA|TRBV15|NA
CATSRDQAGLSNQPQHF
TGTGCCACCAGCAGAGATCAGGCAGGGTTGAGCAATCAGCCCCAGCATTTT
>TRBJ1-1|NA|TRBV27|NA
CASRITGTTEAFF
TGTGCCAGCAGAATTACAGGGACCACTGAAGCTTTCTTT
>TRBJ2-7|TRBD1|TRBV30|NA
CAAKPRDRGPYEQYF
TGTGCCGCAAAACCCCGGGACAGGGGCCCCTACGAGCAGTACTTC
>TRBJ2-7|NA|TRBV19|NA
CASSIDLGPTYEQYF
TGTGCCAGTAGTATAGATCTGGGCCCGACCTACGAGCAGTACTTC